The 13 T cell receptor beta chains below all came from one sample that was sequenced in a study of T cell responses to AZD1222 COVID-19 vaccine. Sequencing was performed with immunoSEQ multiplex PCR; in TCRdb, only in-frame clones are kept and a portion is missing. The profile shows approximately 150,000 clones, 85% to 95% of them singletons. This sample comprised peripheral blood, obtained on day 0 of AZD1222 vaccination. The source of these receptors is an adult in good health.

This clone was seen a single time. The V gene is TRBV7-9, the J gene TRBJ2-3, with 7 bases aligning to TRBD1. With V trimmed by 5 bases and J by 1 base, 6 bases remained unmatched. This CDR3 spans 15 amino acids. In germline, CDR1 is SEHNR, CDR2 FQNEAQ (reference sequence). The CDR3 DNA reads TGTGCCAGCAGCCTAGGACAGGCGGGCACAGATACGCAGTATTTT. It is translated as CASSLGQAGTDTQYF. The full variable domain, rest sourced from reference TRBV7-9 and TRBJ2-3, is DTGVSQNPRHKITKRGQNVTFRCDPISEHNRLYWYRQTLGQGPEFLTYFQNEAQLEKSRLLSDRFSAERPKGSFSTLEIQRTEQGDSAMYLCASSLGQAGTDTQYFGPGTRLTVL.

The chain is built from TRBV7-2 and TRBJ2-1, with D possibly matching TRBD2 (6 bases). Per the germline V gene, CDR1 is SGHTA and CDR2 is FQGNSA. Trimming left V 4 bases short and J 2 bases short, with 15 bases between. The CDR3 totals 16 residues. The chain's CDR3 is CASSSDASAPYNEQFF. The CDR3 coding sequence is TGTGCCAGCAGCTCCGACGCTAGCGCGCCCTACAATGAGCAGTTCTTC.

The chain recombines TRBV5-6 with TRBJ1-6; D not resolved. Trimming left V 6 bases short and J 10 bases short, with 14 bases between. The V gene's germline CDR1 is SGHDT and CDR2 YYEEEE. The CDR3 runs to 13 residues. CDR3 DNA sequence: TGTGCCAGCAAGGTGAAAGGGTCCTCACCCCTCCACTTT. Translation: CASKVKGSSPLHF.

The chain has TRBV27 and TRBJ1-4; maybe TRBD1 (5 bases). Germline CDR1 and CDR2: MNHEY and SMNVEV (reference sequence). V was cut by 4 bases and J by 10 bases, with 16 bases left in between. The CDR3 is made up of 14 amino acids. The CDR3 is CASSSGGTYGKLFF. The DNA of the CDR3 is TGTGCCAGCAGTTCCGGGGGGACTTATGGAAAACTGTTTTTT. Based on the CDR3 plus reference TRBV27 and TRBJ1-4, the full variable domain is EAQVTQNPRYLITVTGKKLTVTCSQNMNHEYMSWYRQDPGLGLRQIYYSMNVEVTDKGDVPEGYKVSRKEKRNFPLILESPSPNQTSLYFCASSSGGTYGKLFFGSGTQLSVL.

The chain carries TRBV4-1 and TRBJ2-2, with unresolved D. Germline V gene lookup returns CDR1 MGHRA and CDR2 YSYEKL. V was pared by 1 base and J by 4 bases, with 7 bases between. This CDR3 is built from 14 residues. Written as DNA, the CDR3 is TGCGCCAGCAGCCAAGGCGGTTTCACCGGGGAGCTGTTTTTT. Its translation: CASSQGGFTGELFF.

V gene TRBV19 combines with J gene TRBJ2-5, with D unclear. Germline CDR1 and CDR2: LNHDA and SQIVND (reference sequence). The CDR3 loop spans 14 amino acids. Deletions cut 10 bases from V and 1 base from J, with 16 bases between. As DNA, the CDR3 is TGTGCCACGTCCCCGGCCTGGGGCCAAGAGACCCAGTACTTC. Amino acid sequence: CATSPAWGQETQYF.

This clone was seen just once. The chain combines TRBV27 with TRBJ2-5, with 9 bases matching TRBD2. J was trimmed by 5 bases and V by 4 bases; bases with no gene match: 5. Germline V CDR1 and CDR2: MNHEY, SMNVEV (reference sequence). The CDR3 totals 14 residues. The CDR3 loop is CASSSRGGRETQYF. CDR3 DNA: TGTGCCAGCAGTTCGCGGGGGGGCAGGGAGACCCAGTACTTC.

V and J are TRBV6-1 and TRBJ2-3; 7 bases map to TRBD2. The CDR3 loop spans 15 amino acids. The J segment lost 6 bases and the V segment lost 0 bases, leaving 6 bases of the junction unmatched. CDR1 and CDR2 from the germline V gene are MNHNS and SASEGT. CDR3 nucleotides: TGTGCCAGCAGTGAAGCGACCGGGGGGTTTGATACGCAGTATTTT. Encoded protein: CASSEATGGFDTQYF.

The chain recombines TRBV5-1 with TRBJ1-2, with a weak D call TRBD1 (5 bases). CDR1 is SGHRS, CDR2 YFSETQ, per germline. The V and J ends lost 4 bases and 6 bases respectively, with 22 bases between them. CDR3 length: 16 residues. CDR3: CASSPRGGGEENGYTF. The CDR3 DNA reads TGCGCCAGCAGCCCCCGGGGCGGGGGGGAAGAGAATGGCTACACCTTC.

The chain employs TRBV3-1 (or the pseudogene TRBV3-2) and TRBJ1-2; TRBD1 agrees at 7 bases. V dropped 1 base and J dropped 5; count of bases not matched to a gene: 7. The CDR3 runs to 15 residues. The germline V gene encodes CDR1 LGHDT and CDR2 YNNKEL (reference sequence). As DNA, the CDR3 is TGTGCCAGCAGCCAAGGATGGACAGGACCATATGGCTACACCTTC. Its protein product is CASSQGWTGPYGYTF.

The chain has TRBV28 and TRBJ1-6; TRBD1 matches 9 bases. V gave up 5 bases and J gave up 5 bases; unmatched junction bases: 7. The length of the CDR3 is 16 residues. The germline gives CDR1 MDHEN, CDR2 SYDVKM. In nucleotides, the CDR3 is TGTGCCAGCAGTCGACCGGGGACAGGGAATAATTCACCCCTCCACTTT. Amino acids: CASSRPGTGNNSPLHF.

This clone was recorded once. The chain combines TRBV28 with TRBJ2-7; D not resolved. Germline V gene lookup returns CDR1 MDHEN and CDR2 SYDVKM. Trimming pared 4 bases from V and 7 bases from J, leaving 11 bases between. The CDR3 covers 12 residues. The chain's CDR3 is CASSSLGREQYV. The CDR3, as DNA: TGTGCCAGCAGTTCTCTAGGAAGAGAGCAGTACGTC.

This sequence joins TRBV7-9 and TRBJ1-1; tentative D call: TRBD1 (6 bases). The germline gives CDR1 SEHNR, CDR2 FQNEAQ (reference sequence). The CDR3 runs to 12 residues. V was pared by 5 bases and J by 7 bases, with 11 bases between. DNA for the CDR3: TGTGCCAGCAGCCCTGGGGGCAGTGAAGCTTTCTTT. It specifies CASSPGGSEAFF.